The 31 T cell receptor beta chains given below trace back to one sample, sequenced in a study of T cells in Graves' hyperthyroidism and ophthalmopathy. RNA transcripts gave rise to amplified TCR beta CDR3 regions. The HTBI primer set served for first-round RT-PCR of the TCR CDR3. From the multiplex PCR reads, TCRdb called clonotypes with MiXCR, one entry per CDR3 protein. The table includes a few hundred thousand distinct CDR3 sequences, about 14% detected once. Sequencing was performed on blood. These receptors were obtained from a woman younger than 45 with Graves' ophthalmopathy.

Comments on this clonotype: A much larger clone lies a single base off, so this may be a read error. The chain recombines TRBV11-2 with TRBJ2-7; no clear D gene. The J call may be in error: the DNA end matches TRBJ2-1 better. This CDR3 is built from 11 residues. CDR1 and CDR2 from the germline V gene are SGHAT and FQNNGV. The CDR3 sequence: CASSQTDEQFF. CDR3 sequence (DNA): TGTGCCAGCAGCCAGACTGACGAGCAGTTCTTC.

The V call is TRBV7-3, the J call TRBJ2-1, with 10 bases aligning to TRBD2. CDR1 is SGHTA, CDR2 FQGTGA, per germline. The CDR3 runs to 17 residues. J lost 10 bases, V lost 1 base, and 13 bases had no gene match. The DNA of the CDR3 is TGTGCCAGCAGCTTAATTGGGAGCGGGGGGGCAGCGGGAGAGCAGTTCTTC. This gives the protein CASSLIGSGGAAGEQFF.

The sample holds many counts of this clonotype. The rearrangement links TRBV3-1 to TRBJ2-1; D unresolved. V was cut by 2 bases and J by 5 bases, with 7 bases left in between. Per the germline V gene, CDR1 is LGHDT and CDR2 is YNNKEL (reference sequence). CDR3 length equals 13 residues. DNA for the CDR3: TGTGCCAGCAGCCAAAACCGTGACAATGAGCAGTTCTTC. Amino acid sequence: CASSQNRDNEQFF.

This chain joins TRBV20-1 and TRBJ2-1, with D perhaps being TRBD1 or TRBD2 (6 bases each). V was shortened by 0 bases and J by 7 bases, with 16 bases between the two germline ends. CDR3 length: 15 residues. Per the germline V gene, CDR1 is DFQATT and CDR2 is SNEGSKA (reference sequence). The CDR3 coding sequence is TGCAGTGCTAGAGAGGCGGGGACAACTAGTAATGAGCAGTTCTTC. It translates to CSAREAGTTSNEQFF.

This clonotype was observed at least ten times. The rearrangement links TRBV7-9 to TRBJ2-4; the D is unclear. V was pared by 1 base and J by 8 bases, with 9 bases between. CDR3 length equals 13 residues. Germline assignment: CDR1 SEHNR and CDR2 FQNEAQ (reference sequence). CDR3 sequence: CASSLGQADIQYF. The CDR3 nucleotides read TGTGCCAGCAGCTTAGGTCAGGCCGACATTCAGTACTTC.

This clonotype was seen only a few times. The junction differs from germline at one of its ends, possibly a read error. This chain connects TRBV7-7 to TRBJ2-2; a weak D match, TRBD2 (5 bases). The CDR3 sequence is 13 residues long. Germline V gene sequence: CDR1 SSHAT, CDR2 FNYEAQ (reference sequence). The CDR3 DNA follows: TGTGCTAGCAGCTTCGACTACGCCGGGGAGCTGTTTTTT. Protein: CASSFDYAGELFF.

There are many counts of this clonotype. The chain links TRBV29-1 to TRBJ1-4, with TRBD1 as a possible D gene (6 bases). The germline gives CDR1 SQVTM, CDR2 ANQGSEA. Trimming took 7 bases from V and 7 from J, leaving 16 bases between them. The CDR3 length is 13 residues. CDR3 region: CSANRETSEKLFF. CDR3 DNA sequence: TGCAGCGCCAACAGGGAAACAAGTGAAAAACTGTTTTTT. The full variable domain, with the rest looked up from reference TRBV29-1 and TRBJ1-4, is SAVISQKPSRDICQRGTSLTIQCQVDSQVTMMFWYRQQPGQSLTLIATANQGSEATYESGFVIDKFPISRPNLTFSTLTVSNMSPEDSSIYLCSANRETSEKLFFGSGTQLSVL.

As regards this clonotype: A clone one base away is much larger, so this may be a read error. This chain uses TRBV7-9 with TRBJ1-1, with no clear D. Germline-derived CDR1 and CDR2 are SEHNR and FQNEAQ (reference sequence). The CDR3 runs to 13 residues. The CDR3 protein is CASSLAVLTGAFF. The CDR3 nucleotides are TGTGCCAGCAGCCTAGCGGTCTTGACGGGAGCTTTCTTT.

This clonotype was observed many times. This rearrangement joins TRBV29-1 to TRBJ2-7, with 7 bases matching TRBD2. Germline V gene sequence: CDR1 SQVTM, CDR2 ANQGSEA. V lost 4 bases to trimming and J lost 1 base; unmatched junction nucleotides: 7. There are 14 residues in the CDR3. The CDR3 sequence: CSVARGFPSYEQYF. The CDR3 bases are TGCAGCGTTGCGCGGGGGTTTCCGTCCTACGAGCAGTACTTC.

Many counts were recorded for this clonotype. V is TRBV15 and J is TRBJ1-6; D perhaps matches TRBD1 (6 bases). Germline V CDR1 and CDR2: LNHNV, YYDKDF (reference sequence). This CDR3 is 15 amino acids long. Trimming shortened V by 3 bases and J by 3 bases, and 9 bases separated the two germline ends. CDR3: CATSSTGSYNSPLHF. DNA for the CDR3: TGTGCCACCAGCAGCACAGGGAGCTATAATTCACCCCTCCACTTT.

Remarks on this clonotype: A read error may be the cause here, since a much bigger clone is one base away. As DNA, the CDR3 is TGCAGTGCTGGATTGGGGAGGATAGCCAAAAACATTCAGTACTTC. Amino acid sequence: CSAGLGRIAKNIQYF. The V and J genes are TRBV20-1 and TRBJ2-4; tentatively, D is TRBD2 (6 bases). Trimming shortened V by 5 bases and J by 0 bases, and 14 bases separated the two germline ends. Germline CDR1 DFQATT, CDR2 SNEGSKA (reference sequence). The CDR3 length is 15 residues.

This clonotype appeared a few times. The CDR3 DNA reads TGCGCCAGCAGCTCCACAGGGGATGCGGAAAAACTGTTTTTT. Amino acids: CASSSTGDAEKLFF. The V call is TRBV5-1, the J call TRBJ1-4, with TRBD1 identical over 7 bases. The V and J ends lost 3 bases and 8 bases, in that order; junction bases with no gene match: 7. The germline gives CDR1 SGHRS, CDR2 YFSETQ. CDR3 length: 14 amino acids. Complete variable domain (other parts from reference TRBV5-1 and TRBJ1-4): KAGVTQTPRYLIKTRGQQVTLSCSPISGHRSVSWYQQTPGQGLQFLFEYFSETQRNKGNFPGRFSGRQFSNSRSEMNVSTLELGDSALYLCASSSTGDAEKLFFGSGTQLSVL.

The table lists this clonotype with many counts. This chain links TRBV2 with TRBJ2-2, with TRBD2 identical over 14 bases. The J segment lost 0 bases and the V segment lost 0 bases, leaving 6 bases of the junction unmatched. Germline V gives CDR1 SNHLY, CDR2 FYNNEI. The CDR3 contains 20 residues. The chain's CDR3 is CASSEAKGLAGVANTGELFF. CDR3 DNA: TGTGCCAGCAGTGAAGCTAAGGGACTAGCGGGGGTCGCGAACACCGGGGAGCTGTTTTTT.

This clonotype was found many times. CDR3 region: CASSLLDSQPQHF. In DNA form, the CDR3 reads TGTGCCAGCAGTTTATTGGACAGTCAGCCCCAGCATTTT. V gene TRBV12-3 or TRBV12-4 combines with J gene TRBJ1-5; a weak D match, TRBD1 (6 bases). The CDR3 totals 13 residues. V was trimmed by 2 bases and J by 6 bases, leaving 8 bases between them.

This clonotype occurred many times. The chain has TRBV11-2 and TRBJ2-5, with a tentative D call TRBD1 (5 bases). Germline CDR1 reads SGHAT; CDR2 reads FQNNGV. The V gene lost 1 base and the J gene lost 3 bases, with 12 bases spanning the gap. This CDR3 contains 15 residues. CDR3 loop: CASSLGLTGKETQYF. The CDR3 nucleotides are TGTGCCAGCAGCTTAGGGTTAACAGGCAAAGAGACCCAGTACTTC.

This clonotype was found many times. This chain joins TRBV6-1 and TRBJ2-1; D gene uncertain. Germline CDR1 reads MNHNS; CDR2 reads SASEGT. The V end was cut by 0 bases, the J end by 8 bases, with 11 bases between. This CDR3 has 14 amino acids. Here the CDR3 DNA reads TGTGCCAGCAGTGAAGCAGGGTTGGGCGATGAGCAGTTCTTC. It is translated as CASSEAGLGDEQFF.

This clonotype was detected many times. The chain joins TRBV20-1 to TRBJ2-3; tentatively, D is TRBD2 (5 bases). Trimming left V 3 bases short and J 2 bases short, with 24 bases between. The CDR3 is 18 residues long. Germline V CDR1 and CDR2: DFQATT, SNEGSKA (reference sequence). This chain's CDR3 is CSASAPLLQSGNTDTQYF. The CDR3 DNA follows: TGCAGTGCTAGTGCCCCCTTGTTGCAGTCGGGAAACACAGATACGCAGTATTTT.

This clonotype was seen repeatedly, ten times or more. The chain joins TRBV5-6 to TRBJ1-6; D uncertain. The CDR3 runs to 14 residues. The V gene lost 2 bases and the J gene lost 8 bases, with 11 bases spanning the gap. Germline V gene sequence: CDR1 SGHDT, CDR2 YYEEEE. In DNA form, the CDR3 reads TGTGCCAGCAGCTTCGGAGTGGCGGATTCACCCCTCCACTTT. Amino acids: CASSFGVADSPLHF.

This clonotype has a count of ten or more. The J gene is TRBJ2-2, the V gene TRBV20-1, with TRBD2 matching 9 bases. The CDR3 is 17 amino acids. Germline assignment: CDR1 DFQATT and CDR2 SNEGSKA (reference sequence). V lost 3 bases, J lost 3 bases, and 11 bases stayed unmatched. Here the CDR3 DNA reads TGCAGTGCTAGCCCCGGGGCGGGGGGGCGCGACACCGGGGAGCTGTTTTTT. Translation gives CSASPGAGGRDTGELFF.

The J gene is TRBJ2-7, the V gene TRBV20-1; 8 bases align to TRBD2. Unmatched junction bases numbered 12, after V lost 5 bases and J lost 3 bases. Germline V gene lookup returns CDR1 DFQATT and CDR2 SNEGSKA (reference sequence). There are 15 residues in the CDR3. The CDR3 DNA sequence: TGCAGTGCTCTAGCCTTAAGGACTAGCAACTACGAGCAGTACTTC. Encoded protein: CSALALRTSNYEQYF.

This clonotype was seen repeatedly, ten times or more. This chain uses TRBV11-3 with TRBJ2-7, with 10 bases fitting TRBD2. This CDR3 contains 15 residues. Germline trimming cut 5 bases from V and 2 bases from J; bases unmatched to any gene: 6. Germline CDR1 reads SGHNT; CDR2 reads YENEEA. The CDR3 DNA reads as TGTGCCAGCAGCCGGGGACTAGCGCCAACCTACGAGCAGTACTTC. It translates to CASSRGLAPTYEQYF.

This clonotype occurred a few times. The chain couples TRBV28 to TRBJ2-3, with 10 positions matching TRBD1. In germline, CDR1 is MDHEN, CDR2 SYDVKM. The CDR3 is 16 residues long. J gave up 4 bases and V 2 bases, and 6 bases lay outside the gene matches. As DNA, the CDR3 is TGTGCCAGCAGTTTAGAAGGACAGGGGGAGTCAGATACGCAGTATTTT. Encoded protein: CASSLEGQGESDTQYF.

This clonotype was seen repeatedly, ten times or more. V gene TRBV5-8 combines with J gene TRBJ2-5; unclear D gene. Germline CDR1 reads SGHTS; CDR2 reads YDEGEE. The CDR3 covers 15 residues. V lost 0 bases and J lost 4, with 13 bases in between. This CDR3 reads CASSLVNAASETQYF. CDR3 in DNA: TGTGCCAGCAGCTTGGTTAACGCGGCTTCAGAGACCCAGTACTTC.

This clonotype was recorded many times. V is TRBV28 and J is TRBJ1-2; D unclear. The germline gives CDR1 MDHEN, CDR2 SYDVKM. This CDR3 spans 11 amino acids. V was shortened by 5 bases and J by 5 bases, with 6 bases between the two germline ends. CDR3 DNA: TGTGCCAGCAGTGCCCCTTATGGCTACACCTTC. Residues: CASSAPYGYTF.

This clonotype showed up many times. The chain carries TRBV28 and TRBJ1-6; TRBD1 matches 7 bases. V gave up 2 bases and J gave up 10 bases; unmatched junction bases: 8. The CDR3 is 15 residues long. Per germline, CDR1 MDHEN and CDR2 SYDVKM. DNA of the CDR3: TGTGCCAGCAGTTTACCCACAGGGGTCTACTCACCCCTCCACTTT. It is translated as CASSLPTGVYSPLHF.

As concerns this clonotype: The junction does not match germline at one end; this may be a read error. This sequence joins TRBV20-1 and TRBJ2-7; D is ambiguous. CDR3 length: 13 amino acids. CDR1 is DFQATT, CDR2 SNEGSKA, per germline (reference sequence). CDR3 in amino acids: CSARLQSSYEKYF. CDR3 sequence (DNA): TGCAGTGCTAGGCTGCAGAGTTCCTACGAGAAGTACTTC.

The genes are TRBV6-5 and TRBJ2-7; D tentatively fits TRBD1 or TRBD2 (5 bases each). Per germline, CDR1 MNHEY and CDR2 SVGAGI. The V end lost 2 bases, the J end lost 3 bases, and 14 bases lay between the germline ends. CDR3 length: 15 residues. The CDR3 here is CASSYPRDRDYEQYF. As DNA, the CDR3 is TGTGCCAGCAGTTACCCCCGGGACCGAGACTACGAGCAGTACTTC.

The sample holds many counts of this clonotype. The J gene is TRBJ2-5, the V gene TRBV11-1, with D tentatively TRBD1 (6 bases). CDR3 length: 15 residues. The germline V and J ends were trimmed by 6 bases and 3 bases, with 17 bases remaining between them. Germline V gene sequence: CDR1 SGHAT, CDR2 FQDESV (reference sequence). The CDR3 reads CASSNPAQGKETQYF. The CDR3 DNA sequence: TGTGCCAGCAGTAACCCCGCGCAGGGGAAAGAGACCCAGTACTTC. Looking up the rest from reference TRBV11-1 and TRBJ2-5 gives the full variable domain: EAEVAQSPRYKITEKSQAVAFWCDPISGHATLYWYRQILGQGPELLVQFQDESVVDDSQLPKDRFSAERLKGVDSTLKIQPAELGDSAMYLCASSNPAQGKETQYFGPGTRLLVL.

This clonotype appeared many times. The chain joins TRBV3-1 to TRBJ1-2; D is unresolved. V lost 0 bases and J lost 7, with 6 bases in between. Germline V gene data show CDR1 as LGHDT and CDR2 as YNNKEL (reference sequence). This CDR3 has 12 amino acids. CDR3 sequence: CASSQEDRGYTF. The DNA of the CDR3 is TGTGCCAGCAGCCAAGAAGATCGTGGCTACACCTTC.

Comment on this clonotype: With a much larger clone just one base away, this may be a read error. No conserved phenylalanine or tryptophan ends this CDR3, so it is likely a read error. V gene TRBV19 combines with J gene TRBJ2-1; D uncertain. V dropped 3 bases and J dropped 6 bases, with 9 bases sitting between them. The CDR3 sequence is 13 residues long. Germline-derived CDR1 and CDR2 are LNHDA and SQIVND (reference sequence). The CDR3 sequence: CASSIAPSNEQFL. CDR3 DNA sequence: TGTGCCAGTAGTATTGCCCCGAGCAATGAGCAGTTCCTC.

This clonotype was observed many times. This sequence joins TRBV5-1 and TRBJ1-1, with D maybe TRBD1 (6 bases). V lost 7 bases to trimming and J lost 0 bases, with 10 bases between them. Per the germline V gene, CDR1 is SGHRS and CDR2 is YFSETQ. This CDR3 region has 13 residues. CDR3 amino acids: CASGRDMNTEAFF. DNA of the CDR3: TGCGCCAGCGGGAGGGACATGAACACTGAAGCTTTCTTT.